These 20 T cell receptor beta chains share one sample of origin, sequenced in a study of OX40 agonist ivuxolimab in advanced cancers. The table came from immunoSEQ multiplex PCR; TCRdb's copy has only in-frame clones and leaves some out. Of 65,000 to 70,000 clones in the sample, around 86% were seen once. Material: CD4+ or CD8+ T cells sorted from blood, obtained in a trial of the OX40 agonist ivuxolimab. These TCRs come from an adult with an advanced solid tumor such as melanoma, head and neck, liver or kidney cancer.

V is TRBV27 and J is TRBJ2-3, with D possibly TRBD2 on 6 matching bases. Germline assignment: CDR1 MNHEY and CDR2 SMNVEV (reference sequence). CDR3 size: 17 residues. V dropped 2 bases and J dropped 2 bases, with 17 bases sitting between them. CDR3 amino acids: CASSLRGFGGITDTQYF. The CDR3 DNA sequence: TGTGCCAGCAGTTTAAGAGGTTTCGGGGGAATCACAGATACGCAGTATTTT.

The genes are TRBV5-4 and TRBJ2-1; 7 nucleotides agree with TRBD1. CDR1 SGHNT and CDR2 YYREEE come from the germline V gene (reference sequence). This CDR3 is built from 15 residues. The ends lost 4 bases at V and 0 bases at J; junction bases unmatched: 4. CDR3 bases: TGTGCCAGCAGCCCCGGGACAGCCTCCTACAATGAGCAGTTCTTC. Protein product: CASSPGTASYNEQFF.

The V gene is TRBV19, the J gene TRBJ1-3; TRBD1 is a possible D gene (5 bases). The germline V gene has CDR1 LNHDA and CDR2 SQIVND (reference sequence). This CDR3 is built from 16 residues. Trimming removed 3 bases at V and 0 bases at J, with 12 bases between. CDR3 sequence: CASSILQGVSGNTIYF. The CDR3 nucleotides are TGTGCCAGTAGTATTCTCCAAGGGGTCTCTGGAAACACCATATATTTT.

The chain uses TRBV4-1 and TRBJ2-7; 7 nucleotides align to TRBD1. The V gene's germline CDR1 is MGHRA and CDR2 YSYEKL. This CDR3 is built from 17 residues. The junction had 14 bases not matched to a gene; V was cut back by 0 bases and J by 6 bases. CDR3 region: CASSQDLTGSQGSEQYF. In nucleotides, the CDR3 is TGCGCCAGCAGCCAAGACCTGACAGGGTCGCAGGGTTCCGAGCAGTACTTC.

The J gene is TRBJ2-6, the V gene TRBV7-8, with D unclear. Trimming took off 2 bases at V and 4 bases at J, with 21 bases between the two ends. This CDR3 comprises 19 residues. CDR1 is SGHVS and CDR2 is FQNEAQ in the germline V gene. The CDR3 spells CASSLNFHGPSRGANVLTF. In DNA, the CDR3 is TGTGCCAGCAGCTTAAATTTTCATGGCCCGTCTAGGGGGGCCAACGTCCTGACTTTC.

The chain uses TRBV27 and TRBJ1-1, with 7 bases lining up with TRBD1. The CDR3 length is 15 residues. Germline lookup yields CDR1 MNHEY and CDR2 SMNVEV (reference sequence). Trimming cost V 2 bases and J 4 bases; bases outside gene matches: 7. For the CDR3, the DNA is TGTGCCAGCAGTTTAAAGGTCCAGGGGGGCACTGAAGCTTTCTTT. Its translation: CASSLKVQGGTEAFF.

This clone was seen a few times. This same CDR3 is encoded by further DNA sequences in the sample. This chain joins TRBV30 and TRBJ1-1, with D maybe TRBD1 (6 bases). V dropped 3 bases and J dropped 1 base, with 9 bases sitting between them. In germline, CDR1 is GTSNPN, CDR2 SVGIG (reference sequence). The CDR3 covers 13 residues. The DNA for the CDR3 is TGTGCCTGGAGCGTACAGGGGAACACTGAAGCTTTCTTT. This sequence encodes CAWSVQGNTEAFF.

The chain couples TRBV15 to TRBJ2-7, with D maybe TRBD1 (6 bases). Germline CDR1 is LNHNV and CDR2 is YYDKDF (reference sequence). The V end lost 0 bases, the J end lost 3 bases, and 9 bases lay between the germline ends. The CDR3 contains 14 residues. In DNA, the CDR3 is TGTGCCACCAGCAGAGACGGACAGAGCTACGAGCAGTACTTC. Encoded protein: CATSRDGQSYEQYF.

This chain uses TRBV6-6 with TRBJ1-3; 7 nucleotides line up with TRBD1. Trimming at V came to 5 bases and at J to 4 bases, leaving 8 bases not matched to a gene. Germline CDR1 is MNHNY and CDR2 is SVGAGI (reference sequence). This CDR3 comprises 15 residues. The CDR3 spells CASSLDRVHGNTIYF. For the CDR3, the DNA is TGTGCCAGCAGTCTCGACAGGGTACACGGAAACACCATATATTTT.

The chain joins TRBV30 to TRBJ1-4, with D maybe TRBD1 (6 bases). Trimming removed 4 bases at V and 1 base at J, with 13 bases between. Germline V gene data show CDR1 as GTSNPN and CDR2 as SVGIG (reference sequence). This CDR3 spans 15 amino acids. CDR3 DNA sequence: TGTGCCTGGACCGCCCGGGGGCGAACTAATGAAAAACTGTTTTTT. It yields the protein CAWTARGRTNEKLFF.

The genes are TRBV5-1 and TRBJ1-4, with D possibly being TRBD1 (6 bases). The germline V gene encodes CDR1 SGHRS and CDR2 YFSETQ. The CDR3 spans 15 residues. Trimming took off 2 bases at V and 2 bases at J, with 10 bases between the two ends. Written as DNA, the CDR3 is TGCGCCAGCAGCTTTACAGGGTTCACTAATGAAAAACTGTTTTTT. Translating gives CASSFTGFTNEKLFF.

This clone was picked up one time. The chain couples TRBV7-8 to TRBJ2-3, with TRBD2 identical over 12 bases. The germline V gene encodes CDR1 SGHVS and CDR2 FQNEAQ. With 5 bases clipped from V and 9 bases from J, the junction kept 15 bases outside the gene matches. The length of the CDR3 is 17 residues. The CDR3 reads CASSPILAGGDQGTQYF. The CDR3 DNA follows: TGTGCCAGCAGCCCCATTCTAGCGGGGGGGGACCAGGGGACGCAGTATTTT.

V usage is TRBV18 and J usage is TRBJ2-5; no definite D call. The J call may be in error: the DNA end matches TRBJ2-7 better. Looked up from germline, CDR1 is KGHSH and CDR2 is LQKENI. There are 13 residues in the CDR3. CDR3 bases: TGTGCCAGCTCAACTCTCAGCTCCTACGAGCAGTACTTC. This codes for CASSTLSSYEQYF.

This clone was found once. J is TRBJ2-1 and V is TRBV7-9; D unresolved. The CDR3 contains 16 residues. Germline V gene sequence: CDR1 SEHNR, CDR2 FQNEAQ (reference sequence). V lost 5 bases to trimming and J lost 6 bases, with 20 bases between them. The CDR3, as DNA: TGTGCCAGCAGCCCCCTCGGATCTAGTCTAGGCAATGAGCAGTTCTTC. Protein sequence: CASSPLGSSLGNEQFF.

The rearrangement joins TRBV10-3 to TRBJ1-1, with a weak D call TRBD1 (6 bases). V was clipped by 7 bases and J by 6 bases, with 15 bases between them. The length of the CDR3 is 13 residues. Germline assignment: CDR1 ENHRY and CDR2 SYGVKD. The CDR3 region has the DNA TGTGCCATCACCTCAGGGGCTAACTCTGAAGCTTTCTTT. Translated: CAITSGANSEAFF.

V and J are TRBV5-4 and TRBJ2-3, with D possibly matching TRBD2 (6 bases). Germline V gives CDR1 SGHNT, CDR2 YYREEE (reference sequence). V was trimmed by 7 bases and J by 3 bases, leaving 6 bases between them. CDR3 length: 11 residues. CDR3 nucleotides: TGTGCCAGCGGGAGGACAGATACGCAGTATTTT. Its translation is CASGRTDTQYF.

J is TRBJ2-3 and V is TRBV27; 11 bases align to TRBD2. The CDR3 sequence is 18 residues long. V lost 0 bases, J lost 2 bases, and 7 bases stayed unmatched. Germline V lookup: CDR1 MNHEY, CDR2 SMNVEV (reference sequence). CDR3 DNA sequence: TGTGCCAGCAGTTTATCGGGTCTAGCGGGGGGCTTCACAGATACGCAGTATTTT. It translates to CASSLSGLAGGFTDTQYF.

The chain has TRBV19 and TRBJ2-2; 12 bases are shared with TRBD2. J lost 4 bases, V lost 3 bases, and 9 bases had no gene match. The CDR3 covers 18 residues. Germline V gene data show CDR1 as LNHDA and CDR2 as SQIVND (reference sequence). Here the CDR3 reads CASSIASGGAGFTGELFF. CDR3 in DNA: TGTGCCAGTAGTATTGCTAGCGGGGGGGCCGGGTTCACCGGGGAGCTGTTTTTT.

The chain has TRBV29-1 and TRBJ2-7, with 10 bases aligning to TRBD1. The CDR3 has 15 amino acids. CDR1 is SQVTM and CDR2 is ANQGSEA in the germline V gene. Trimming at V came to 7 bases and at J to 7 bases, leaving 16 bases not matched to a gene. CDR3 coding DNA: TGCAGCGCCAACGGGGGTAGACAGGGGGCTCAGGAGCAGTACTTC. Protein sequence: CSANGGRQGAQEQYF.

The chain couples TRBV12-5 to TRBJ2-5; no definite D call. Germline-derived CDR1 and CDR2 are LGHNT and FRNRAP. The CDR3 covers 11 residues. Trimming took off 3 bases at V and 5 bases at J, with 4 bases between the two ends. CDR3 sequence reads: CASGLSETQYF. In nucleotides, the CDR3 is TGTGCTAGTGGTTTATCGGAGACCCAGTACTTC.